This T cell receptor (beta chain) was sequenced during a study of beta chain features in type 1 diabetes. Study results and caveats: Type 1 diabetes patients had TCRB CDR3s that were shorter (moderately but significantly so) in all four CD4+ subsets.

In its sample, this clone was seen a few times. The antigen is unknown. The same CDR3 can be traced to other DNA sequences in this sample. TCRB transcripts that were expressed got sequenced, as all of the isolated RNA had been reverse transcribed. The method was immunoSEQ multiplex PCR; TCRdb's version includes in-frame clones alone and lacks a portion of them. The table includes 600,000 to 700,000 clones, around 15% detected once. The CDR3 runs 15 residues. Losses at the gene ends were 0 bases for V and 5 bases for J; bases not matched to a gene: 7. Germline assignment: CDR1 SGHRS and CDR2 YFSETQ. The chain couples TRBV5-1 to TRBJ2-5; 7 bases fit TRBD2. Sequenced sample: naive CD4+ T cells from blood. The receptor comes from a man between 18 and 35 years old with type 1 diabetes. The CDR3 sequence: CASSLAPGGEETQYF. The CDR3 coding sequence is TGCGCCAGCAGCTTGGCCCCGGGGGGAGAGGAGACCCAGTACTTC.